This TCR beta chain emerged from a study of blood T cell repertoires in COVID-19. Study as a whole: Acute and convalescent COVID-19 samples came from the United States, Italy and Spain. PBMCs, B-cell-depleted T cells, or T cells were the source of the cDNA or gDNA that made up the material.

Patients of the Seattle cohort, enrolled during active infection, were followed longitudinally. Per the authors' pipeline: Estimation of nucleated cell counts was performed using reference gene primer amplification. The protocol was immunoSEQ multiplex PCR, while the TCRdb copy is restricted to in-frame clones and leaves out a portion. V and J calls and clone size come straight from that table; D and trimming were deduced from the DNA. The table includes around 310,000 clones, nearly 90% detected once. The CDR3 totals 15 residues. CDR1 and CDR2 (germline): MNHEY, SMNVEV (reference sequence). V was pared by 3 bases and J by 0 bases, with 3 bases of the junction left unmatched.

Sequenced sample: peripheral blood. This sequence originates from a woman aged 35 to 49 with COVID-19, enrolled during active disease. The chain has TRBV27 and TRBJ1-1, with TRBD1 matching over 8 bases. The CDR3 nucleotides are TGTGCCAGCAGTTTGACAGGGGTGGTGAACACTGAAGCTTTCTTT. Residues: CASSLTGVVNTEAFF.